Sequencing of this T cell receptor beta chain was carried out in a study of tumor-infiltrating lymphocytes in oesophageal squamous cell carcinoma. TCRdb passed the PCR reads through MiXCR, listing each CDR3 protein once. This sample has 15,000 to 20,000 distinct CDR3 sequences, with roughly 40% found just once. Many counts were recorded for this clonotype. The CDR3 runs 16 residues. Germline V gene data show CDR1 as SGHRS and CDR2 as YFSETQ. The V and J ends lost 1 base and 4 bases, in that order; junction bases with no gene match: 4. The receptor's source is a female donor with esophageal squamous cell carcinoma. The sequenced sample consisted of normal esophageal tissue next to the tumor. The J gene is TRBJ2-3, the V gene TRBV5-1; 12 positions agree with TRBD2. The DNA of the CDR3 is TGCGCCAGCAGCTTGTGGGCTAGCGGGGGGGCAGATACGCAGTATTTT. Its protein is CASSLWASGGADTQYF.